This T cell receptor (beta chain) stems from a study of regulatory T cells in long-lasting Graves disease. This clonotype came up many times. What it recognizes is unknown. CDR3 regions were amplified by Arm-PCR using iRepertoire HTBI primers to build TCR beta libraries. Each CDR3 protein is one row after TCRdb ran MiXCR on the multiplex PCR reads. The sample lists 450,000 or so distinct CDR3 sequences; about a fifth were seen once. V gave up 0 bases and J gave up 6 bases, with 9 bases separating them. This CDR3 has 14 amino acids. Germline CDR1 and CDR2: MNHEY and SMNVEV (reference sequence). Points from the study as a whole: Between persistent patients, about 2,500 public clonotypes were shared, exceeding the roughly 1,000 shared between new patients. TCR diversity in persistent Graves' patients was below that of newly diagnosed ones.

Time point reported: persistent/refractory GD, antithyroid drugs over 5 years with positive TRAb. RNA from PBMCs was the source of the TCR library. V is TRBV27 and J is TRBJ1-5; the D is unclear. The sample was peripheral blood mononuclear cells (PBMCs), taken when the disease was refractory, from a patient treated with antithyroid drugs. The clonotype originates from a female donor with Graves disease. The CDR3 region is CASSLSGTIQPQHF. The CDR3 bases are TGTGCCAGCAGTTTATCAGGTACTATTCAGCCCCAGCATTTT.